What follows is one TCR beta chain and its context. The record originates from a study of blood T cell repertoires in COVID-19. Study context: Material from acute and convalescent COVID-19 was sourced from the United States, Italy and Spain. In each case, the material was cDNA or gDNA derived from T cells, B-cell-depleted T cells, or PBMCs.

The CDR3 contains 16 residues. CDR1 and CDR2 from the germline V gene are KGHSH and LQKENI. Unmatched junction bases numbered 2, after V lost 0 bases and J lost 0 bases. Patients in Seattle were enrolled during active infection, then followed longitudinally. Original data processing: Reference gene primer amplification in the assay estimated nucleated cell counts. Using immunoSEQ multiplex PCR, the repertoire was profiled, and TCRdb retains in-frame clones only, with some absent. V, J and clone size derive from that table, while D and trimming were established from the DNA sequence. The table includes approximately 390,000 clones, 87% detected once.

The clonotype comes from a woman in her sixties with COVID-19, enrolled during active disease. Sample: peripheral blood. V usage is TRBV18 and J usage is TRBJ1-1; 9 bases are shared with TRBD1. The CDR3 reads CASSPPRTGVNTEAFF. In DNA, the CDR3 is TGTGCCAGCTCACCACCGAGGACAGGGGTGAACACTGAAGCTTTCTTT.